The 22 T cell receptor beta chains in this list originate from one sample, sequenced in a study of OX40 agonist ivuxolimab in advanced cancers. Repertoires were generated with immunoSEQ multiplex PCR, while TCRdb's copy carries only in-frame clones and drops some. The sample contains about 58,000 clones, 80% to 90% of which appear only once. The input for sequencing was CD4+ or CD8+ T cells sorted from blood, taken in a trial of the OX40 agonist ivuxolimab. These receptors were collected from an adult with an advanced solid tumor such as melanoma, head and neck, liver or kidney cancer.

This clone was observed a handful of times. The V and J genes are TRBV5-4 and TRBJ2-1; D is undetermined. Trimming stripped 0 bases from V and 2 bases from J, with 6 bases between. Germline V gene data show CDR1 as SGHNT and CDR2 as YYREEE (reference sequence). The CDR3 is 14 amino acids. The CDR3 DNA reads TGTGCCAGCAGCTTGGGTGGCCCCTACAATGAGCAGTTCTTC. It translates to CASSLGGPYNEQFF.

The gene calls are TRBV10-3 and TRBJ1-2; 10 bases are a match to TRBD1. Germline-derived CDR1 and CDR2 are ENHRY and SYGVKD. There are 15 residues in the CDR3. V was pared by 2 bases and J by 4 bases, with 4 bases of the junction left unmatched. CDR3 sequence: CAISERQGAIYGYTF. For the CDR3, the DNA is TGTGCCATCAGTGAGCGACAGGGGGCAATCTATGGCTACACCTTC.

This clone was detected a few times. The rearrangement uses TRBV6-1 and TRBJ1-3, with D tentatively TRBD1 (5 bases). The CDR3 extends over 14 amino acids. Germline V gene data show CDR1 as MNHNS and CDR2 as SASEGT. Trimming took off 3 bases at V and 4 bases at J, with 10 bases between the two ends. The CDR3 nucleotides read TGTGCCAGCAGTGAGAGGGGAGGAGGAAACACCATATATTTT. Amino acids: CASSERGGGNTIYF.

This rearrangement joins TRBV6-5 to TRBJ2-7; 13 bases match TRBD2. The CDR3 sequence is 15 residues long. Germline V gene sequence: CDR1 MNHEY, CDR2 SVGAGI. J was trimmed by 0 bases and V by 6 bases; bases with no gene match: 2. The CDR3 reads CASRTSGRFSYEQYF. The CDR3 DNA reads as TGTGCCAGCAGGACTAGCGGGAGGTTCTCCTACGAGCAGTACTTC.

The J gene is TRBJ2-2, the V gene TRBV5-4; perhaps TRBD1 as D (5 bases). This CDR3 region has 14 residues. The germline CDR1 and CDR2 sequences are SGHNT and YYREEE (reference sequence). V shed 2 bases and J shed 3 bases, with 8 bases lying between them. In nucleotides, the CDR3 is TGTGCCAGCAGCTTTGACAGATACACCGGGGAGCTGTTTTTT. It translates to CASSFDRYTGELFF.

The rearrangement joins TRBV12-5 to TRBJ2-3, with 9 bases that match TRBD2. This CDR3 has 16 residues. Germline assignment: CDR1 LGHNT and CDR2 FRNRAP. The V segment lost 6 bases and the J segment 2 bases; nucleotides outside the gene matches: 9. CDR3 protein: CASGLGASGNTDTQYF. CDR3 nucleotide sequence: TGTGCTAGTGGCCTGGGGGCTAGCGGGAACACAGATACGCAGTATTTT.

This chain uses TRBV28 with TRBJ2-1; 7 bases agree with TRBD2. Per germline, CDR1 MDHEN and CDR2 SYDVKM. The CDR3 is 14 residues long. For the CDR3, the DNA is TGTGCAAGCTTCTCGGCGGGAGTTGGAAGTGAGCAGTTCTTC. It yields the protein CASFSAGVGSEQFF.

The chain carries TRBV27 and TRBJ2-5, with TRBD2 matching over 7 bases. The end of the DNA aligns better with TRBJ2-7, so the J call may be wrong. CDR1 is MNHEY, CDR2 SMNVEV, per germline (reference sequence). CDR3 length: 15 amino acids. CDR3 sequence (DNA): TGTGCCAGCAGTTTATTGGCGGGGGTCACTTACGAGCAGTACTTC. Translating it yields CASSLLAGVTYEQYF.

The rearrangement joins TRBV11-2 to TRBJ2-2, with 8 bases fitting TRBD2. V trimming: 4 bases; J trimming: 0 bases; junction bases outside the gene matches: 1. Germline V CDR1 and CDR2: SGHAT, FQNNGV. The CDR3 length is 15 residues. The CDR3 DNA sequence: TGTGCCAGCAGCTGGACTAGCCCGAACACCGGGGAGCTGTTTTTT. It translates to CASSWTSPNTGELFF.

The V and J genes are TRBV20-1 and TRBJ1-1, with D hard to call. Looked up from germline, CDR1 is DFQATT and CDR2 is SNEGSKA (reference sequence). The CDR3 covers 11 residues. The V gene lost 6 bases and the J gene lost 1 base, with 6 bases spanning the gap. The CDR3 loop is CSAKRNTEAFF. The CDR3 coding sequence is TGCAGTGCGAAGCGGAACACTGAAGCTTTCTTT.

This clone was seen more than once but under ten times. V is TRBV19 and J is TRBJ1-5; D remains unclear. V lost 9 bases and J lost 3, with 12 bases in between. This CDR3 has 13 amino acids. The germline V gene encodes CDR1 LNHDA and CDR2 SQIVND (reference sequence). The CDR3, as DNA: TGTGCCAGCCGCGGCGGCTTCAATCAGCCCCAGCATTTT. This translates into CASRGGFNQPQHF.

The table lists this clone with a few counts. The rearrangement uses TRBV6-6 and TRBJ1-2; TRBD1 agrees at 7 bases. The CDR3 is 13 residues long. Germline lookup yields CDR1 MNHNY and CDR2 SVGAGI (reference sequence). J was trimmed by 3 bases and V by 7 bases; bases with no gene match: 5. This CDR3 reads CASIQGEHYGYTF. The CDR3 region has the DNA TGTGCCAGCATTCAGGGGGAACACTATGGCTACACCTTC.

The rearrangement links TRBV28 to TRBJ1-2; possible D gene TRBD1, 5 bases. Germline V gene data show CDR1 as MDHEN and CDR2 as SYDVKM. The CDR3 extends over 13 amino acids. Trimming removed 8 bases at V and 2 bases at J, with 12 bases between. This chain's CDR3 is CASGTGQNYGYTF. CDR3 sequence (DNA): TGTGCCAGCGGGACCGGACAAAACTATGGCTACACCTTC.

This chain connects TRBV10-3 to TRBJ2-1; 8 bases fit TRBD2. From germline, CDR1 is ENHRY and CDR2 SYGVKD. The CDR3 covers 15 residues. The J segment lost 1 base and the V segment lost 2 bases, leaving 1 base of the junction unmatched. This CDR3 is CAISESGSSYNEQFF. The DNA for the CDR3 is TGTGCCATCAGTGAGAGCGGGAGTTCCTACAATGAGCAGTTCTTC.

The chain links TRBV6-1 to TRBJ1-1; D perhaps matches TRBD1 (6 bases). CDR3 length: 17 amino acids. Germline V lookup: CDR1 MNHNS, CDR2 SASEGT. V lost 0 bases and J 7 bases, leaving 21 bases between the germline ends. CDR3 loop: CASSEAFRAGEIIEAFF. The CDR3 nucleotides are TGTGCCAGCAGTGAAGCATTTAGAGCAGGGGAAATAATTGAAGCTTTCTTT.

The chain joins TRBV30 to TRBJ2-2, with 7 bases matching TRBD1. With V trimmed by 1 base and J by 3 bases, 8 bases remained unmatched. The CDR3 covers 16 residues. The germline gives CDR1 GTSNPN, CDR2 SVGIG (reference sequence). CDR3 sequence: CAWSDPGQDYTGELFF. The CDR3 bases are TGTGCCTGGAGTGACCCAGGACAGGATTACACCGGGGAGCTGTTTTTT.

The CDR3 is CASSIVAGTQPQHF. The CDR3, as DNA: TGTGCCAGTAGTATAGTTGCAGGAACTCAGCCCCAGCATTTT. V is TRBV19 and J is TRBJ1-5; the D is unclear. The CDR3 is made up of 14 amino acids. Germline values: CDR1 LNHDA, CDR2 SQIVND (reference sequence). V dropped 1 base and J dropped 6 bases, with 10 bases sitting between them.

The V gene is TRBV14, the J gene TRBJ2-1; no clear D gene. Germline V gives CDR1 SGHDN, CDR2 FVKESK. V lost 5 bases to trimming and J lost 0 bases, with 11 bases between them. This CDR3 contains 15 residues. The CDR3 spells CASSKPGPSYNEQFF. The CDR3 DNA reads TGTGCCAGCAGCAAACCGGGCCCCTCCTACAATGAGCAGTTCTTC.

This clone was counted once. V is TRBV5-6 and J is TRBJ1-2; 10 bases match TRBD1. CDR3 length: 13 amino acids. After removal of 4 bases from V and 8 bases from J, the junction contained 5 bases not matched to a gene. Germline CDR1 reads SGHDT; CDR2 reads YYEEEE. CDR3 nucleotides: TGTGCCAGCAGCGGGACAGGGGTACTCGGCTACACCTTC. The encoded protein is CASSGTGVLGYTF.

V and J are TRBV6-6 and TRBJ1-6; D is perhaps TRBD1 (5 bases). The CDR3 has 12 residues. Trimming stripped 9 bases from V and 7 bases from J, with 10 bases between. Germline CDR1 MNHNY, CDR2 SVGAGI (reference sequence). CDR3 loop: CASSEGNSPLHF. The CDR3 DNA reads as TGTGCCAGTAGTGAGGGGAATTCACCCCTCCACTTT.

The sample holds one count of this clone. V and J are TRBV6-6 and TRBJ2-7; D ambiguous. The V end lost 6 bases, the J end lost 0 bases, and 15 bases lay between the germline ends. The CDR3 has 15 residues. Germline V gene lookup returns CDR1 MNHNY and CDR2 SVGAGI (reference sequence). Here the CDR3 DNA reads TGTGCCAGCAGGCCCCCCGACCACAGCTCCTACGAGCAGTACTTC. As protein: CASRPPDHSSYEQYF.

The chain has TRBV4-1 and TRBJ2-3; unclear D gene. Germline loops: CDR1 MGHRA, CDR2 YSYEKL. Trimming stripped 3 bases from V and 2 bases from J, with 15 bases between. The CDR3 covers 16 residues. CDR3 amino acids: CASSQANMGFTDTQYF. The CDR3 DNA is TGCGCCAGCAGCCAGGCTAATATGGGGTTCACAGATACGCAGTATTTT.